Below are 32 T cell receptor beta chains sequenced from a single sample in a study of blood T cell repertoires in COVID-19. Assay: immunoSEQ multiplex PCR; the TCRdb copy retains only in-frame clones and omits some. Here the sample spans roughly 280,000 clones, around 93% being singletons. The sequenced sample was PBMCs or T cells enriched from blood (not recorded which). These receptors were taken from a man between 40 and 49 years old who had been exposed to COVID-19.

J is TRBJ2-7 and V is TRBV18; D is undetermined. V lost 0 bases and J 6 bases, leaving 12 bases between the germline ends. The CDR3 runs to 14 residues. The germline V gene encodes CDR1 KGHSH and CDR2 LQKENI. Here the CDR3 DNA reads TGTGCCAGCTCACCACCCAACGTGCCGGGCGAGCAGTACTTC. It encodes CASSPPNVPGEQYF.

The chain carries TRBV2 and TRBJ2-2, with D possibly being TRBD2 (6 bases). Per the germline V gene, CDR1 is SNHLY and CDR2 is FYNNEI. The CDR3 extends over 15 amino acids. The V and J ends lost 1 base and 7 bases respectively, with 13 bases between them. This CDR3 is CASSEVSGAHGELFF. DNA for the CDR3: TGTGCCAGCAGTGAAGTTAGCGGAGCCCACGGGGAGCTGTTTTTT.

This rearrangement joins TRBV28 to TRBJ1-5, with 7 positions matching TRBD1. V shed 3 bases and J 6 bases; nucleotides not matched to a gene: 5. The germline CDR1 and CDR2 sequences are MDHEN and SYDVKM. CDR3 size: 14 residues. In DNA form, the CDR3 reads TGTGCCAGCAGTTTTGACAGGGTCAGTCAGCCCCAGCATTTT. Its protein product is CASSFDRVSQPQHF.

This clone was observed a single time. CDR3 sequence: CASSLGGGLSGYTF. For the CDR3, the DNA is TGTGCCAGCAGCTTAGGAGGGGGCTTGAGCGGCTACACCTTC. The J gene is TRBJ1-2, the V gene TRBV11-3, with 7 bases aligning to TRBD1. The V gene's germline CDR1 is SGHNT and CDR2 YENEEA. The CDR3 is 14 residues long. With V trimmed by 1 base and J by 8 bases, 7 bases remained unmatched.

The chain employs TRBV2 and TRBJ2-1; tentatively, D is TRBD2 (7 bases). The CDR3 covers 15 residues. The V and J ends lost 4 bases and 8 bases respectively, with 18 bases between them. Germline V gene lookup returns CDR1 SNHLY and CDR2 FYNNEI. The CDR3, as DNA: TGTGCCAGCAGTGTATCAGCGGGACACGTAGATGAGCAGTTCTTC. Translated: CASSVSAGHVDEQFF.

The J gene is TRBJ1-6, the V gene TRBV5-6; maybe TRBD1 (5 bases). Germline CDR1 reads SGHDT; CDR2 reads YYEEEE. V dropped 5 bases and J dropped 7 bases, with 19 bases sitting between them. This CDR3 has 16 residues. The CDR3 protein is CASSPMMGRVNSPLHF. The CDR3 DNA follows: TGTGCCAGCAGTCCCATGATGGGCAGGGTAAATTCACCCCTCCACTTT.

The J gene is TRBJ1-2, the V gene TRBV5-1, with D perhaps TRBD1 (5 bases). The CDR3 spans 17 residues. V was clipped by 4 bases and J by 0 bases, with 19 bases between them. Looked up from germline, CDR1 is SGHRS and CDR2 is YFSETQ. CDR3 in amino acids: CASSPGLSPKTNYGYTF. The CDR3 region has the DNA TGCGCCAGCAGCCCGGGACTCTCCCCGAAGACTAACTATGGCTACACCTTC.

The genes are TRBV19 and TRBJ1-5; D is unresolved. The CDR3 runs 15 residues. CDR1 LNHDA and CDR2 SQIVND come from the germline V gene (reference sequence). V shed 5 bases and J shed 4 bases, with 15 bases lying between them. The CDR3 nucleotides are TGTGCCAGTAGTCCGACGGGAGGAACTAATCAGCCCCAGCATTTT. This gives the protein CASSPTGGTNQPQHF. The variable domain in full, with the rest retrieved from reference TRBV19 and TRBJ1-5, is DGGITQSPKYLFRKEGQNVTLSCEQNLNHDAMYWYRQDPGQGLRLIYYSQIVNDFQKGDIAEGYSVSREKKESFPLTVTSAQKNPTAFYLCASSPTGGTNQPQHFGDGTRLSIL.

The chain recombines TRBV28 with TRBJ1-2, with D possibly TRBD1 on 6 matching bases. V was trimmed by 2 bases and J by 7 bases, leaving 11 bases between them. Germline CDR1 reads MDHEN; CDR2 reads SYDVKM. The CDR3 covers 13 residues. Here the CDR3 reads CASSLPQGPGYTF. DNA for the CDR3: TGTGCCAGCAGTTTACCCCAGGGGCCTGGCTACACCTTC.

This chain connects TRBV29-1 to TRBJ2-7; 8 positions agree with TRBD1. Unmatched junction bases numbered 7, after V lost 4 bases and J lost 5 bases. This CDR3 is built from 13 residues. Germline lookup yields CDR1 SQVTM and CDR2 ANQGSEA. The CDR3 region is CSVVFRGRDEQYF. The CDR3 DNA reads TGCAGCGTTGTCTTCAGGGGGCGAGACGAGCAGTACTTC.

The chain combines TRBV4-1 with TRBJ2-1; D perhaps matches TRBD2 (5 bases). In germline, CDR1 is MGHRA, CDR2 YSYEKL. The CDR3 runs to 15 residues. The germline V and J ends were trimmed by 4 bases and 6 bases, with 16 bases remaining between them. Written as DNA, the CDR3 is TGCGCCAGCAGCCCTGCCCTCCCCAGCGGCAATGAGCAGTTCTTC. Its translation: CASSPALPSGNEQFF.

The chain has TRBV6-1 and TRBJ2-1; 9 bases align to TRBD2. The length of the CDR3 is 15 residues. Per the germline V gene, CDR1 is MNHNS and CDR2 is SASEGT. Losses at the gene ends were 3 bases for V and 6 bases for J; bases not matched to a gene: 6. The CDR3 DNA reads TGTGCCAGCAGTGACGGGACTAGCCCTCCCAATGAGCAGTTCTTC. Translating it yields CASSDGTSPPNEQFF.

The chain links TRBV29-1 to TRBJ1-2, with 8 bases that match TRBD1. Trimming removed 7 bases from V and 2 bases from J; junction bases left unmatched: 6. CDR3 length: 13 amino acids. The germline V gene has CDR1 SQVTM and CDR2 ANQGSEA. CDR3 nucleotides: TGCAGCGCTCGGACAGGGTTGAACTATGGCTACACCTTC. Protein sequence: CSARTGLNYGYTF.

The rearrangement uses TRBV27 and TRBJ1-6, with a tentative D call TRBD1 (6 bases). Germline V gene data show CDR1 as MNHEY and CDR2 as SMNVEV (reference sequence). V was pared by 4 bases and J by 11 bases, with 18 bases between. CDR3 length: 15 amino acids. CDR3 DNA: TGTGCCAGCAGTTCACTACAGGGTCTCCCAACACCCCTCCACTTT. Translating gives CASSSLQGLPTPLHF.

The V call is TRBV12-3 or TRBV12-4, the J call TRBJ1-1; D perhaps matches TRBD1 (5 bases). The CDR3 totals 13 residues. V lost 6 bases, J lost 1 base, and 9 bases lay in between. The CDR3 spells CASRLTGNTEAFF. CDR3 nucleotide sequence: TGTGCCAGCAGATTAACAGGGAACACTGAAGCTTTCTTT.

This chain links TRBV19 with TRBJ1-5, with no clear D. Germline V gene lookup returns CDR1 LNHDA and CDR2 SQIVND (reference sequence). V was clipped by 7 bases and J by 8 bases, with 21 bases between them. There are 15 residues in the CDR3. The CDR3 spells CASTDRRVLSEPQHF. CDR3 DNA: TGTGCCAGTACCGATCGGAGGGTCCTCAGTGAGCCCCAGCATTTT.

V gene TRBV7-9 combines with J gene TRBJ1-5, with D uncertain. The germline V gene has CDR1 SEHNR and CDR2 FQNEAQ (reference sequence). The CDR3 is 13 amino acids. The V end lost 1 base, the J end lost 13 bases, and 14 bases lay between the germline ends. CDR3 region: CASSLEQVGVQHF. The CDR3, as DNA: TGTGCCAGCAGCTTAGAGCAAGTAGGAGTGCAGCATTTT.

The chain joins TRBV28 to TRBJ1-2, with TRBD1 as a possible D gene (5 bases). Trimming shortened V by 3 bases and J by 6 bases, and 11 bases separated the two germline ends. The CDR3 spans 13 residues. The V gene's germline CDR1 is MDHEN and CDR2 SYDVKM. The CDR3 DNA sequence: TGTGCCAGCAGTTTCTCTGGACATGATGGCTACACCTTC. Protein sequence: CASSFSGHDGYTF.

This clone was seen once. The CDR3 region is CATSDDRDRGRVEKLFF. CDR3 nucleotide sequence: TGTGCCACCAGTGACGACCGGGACAGGGGGCGAGTTGAAAAACTGTTTTTT. The chain is built from TRBV24-1 and TRBJ1-4; TRBD1 aligns across 12 bases. V was clipped by 4 bases and J by 7 bases; unmatched bases: 9. The CDR3 length is 17 residues. The germline gives CDR1 KGHDR, CDR2 SFDVKD.

The chain uses TRBV12-5 and TRBJ2-7; 11 nucleotides line up with TRBD1. J gave up 9 bases and V 7 bases, and 14 bases lay outside the gene matches. CDR3 length: 15 amino acids. The V gene's germline CDR1 is LGHNT and CDR2 FRNRAP. In nucleotides, the CDR3 is TGTGCTAGTGCCACCTCAATCCCGGGACAGGGGGTGCAGTACTTC. Protein: CASATSIPGQGVQYF.

The chain carries TRBV4-3 and TRBJ1-2; 10 bases are a match to TRBD1. The germline gives CDR1 LGHNA, CDR2 YSLEER. V lost 5 bases to trimming and J lost 0 bases; unmatched junction nucleotides: 6. The CDR3 sequence is 16 residues long. CDR3 in DNA: TGCGCCAGCAGCGCAGAGGGGACAGGGGCTAACTATGGCTACACCTTC. Protein product: CASSAEGTGANYGYTF.

This sequence joins TRBV28 and TRBJ1-4; no reliable D call. Germline loops: CDR1 MDHEN, CDR2 SYDVKM. The CDR3 spans 17 residues. V was shortened by 1 base and J by 0 bases, with 12 bases between the two germline ends. The CDR3: CASSLYPVSATNEKLFF. The CDR3 bases are TGTGCCAGCAGTTTATATCCCGTATCGGCAACTAATGAAAAACTGTTTTTT.

This chain links TRBV25-1 with TRBJ2-7; D is perhaps TRBD1 (6 bases). Germline CDR1 and CDR2: MGHDK and SYGVNS. The CDR3 is made up of 16 amino acids. V dropped 1 base and J dropped 2 bases, with 15 bases sitting between them. CDR3 nucleotides: TGTGCCAGCAGTGAATTTCTGGGCAGGGGCGCCTACGAGCAGTACTTC. Translating it yields CASSEFLGRGAYEQYF.

This clone showed up just once. This chain joins TRBV19 and TRBJ2-5; 11 bases line up with TRBD2. The germline gives CDR1 LNHDA, CDR2 SQIVND (reference sequence). The CDR3 sequence is 15 residues long. V lost 4 bases to trimming and J lost 2 bases; unmatched junction nucleotides: 3. CDR3 coding DNA: TGTGCCAGTAGTACGGGACTAGCGGCGCAAGAGACCCAGTACTTC. Protein product: CASSTGLAAQETQYF.

V gene TRBV2 combines with J gene TRBJ2-1, with 11 bases fitting TRBD2. The CDR3 is 15 amino acids. The junction had 4 bases not matched to a gene; V was cut back by 6 bases and J by 3 bases. Germline V gene sequence: CDR1 SNHLY, CDR2 FYNNEI. The CDR3 loop is CASSRTSGGYNEQFF. The CDR3, as DNA: TGTGCCAGCAGCCGAACTAGCGGGGGCTACAATGAGCAGTTCTTC.

This chain uses TRBV10-3 with TRBJ1-1; no definite D call. The CDR3 length is 13 residues. The germline V gene has CDR1 ENHRY and CDR2 SYGVKD. The V gene lost 2 bases and the J gene lost 7 bases, with 11 bases spanning the gap. This CDR3 reads CAISEVGAGEAFF. The CDR3, as DNA: TGTGCCATCAGTGAGGTAGGCGCGGGTGAAGCTTTCTTT.

The CDR3 here is CASSPFFQGSGYTF. The DNA for the CDR3 is TGTGCCAGCAGCCCTTTTTTCCAGGGGAGCGGCTACACCTTC. J is TRBJ1-2 and V is TRBV7-2; possible D gene TRBD1, 6 bases. The CDR3 covers 14 residues. Per germline, CDR1 SGHTA and CDR2 FQGNSA. V was trimmed by 5 bases and J by 8 bases, leaving 18 bases between them.

The chain joins TRBV5-1 to TRBJ1-2, with 7 positions matching TRBD1. CDR1 and CDR2 from the germline V gene are SGHRS and YFSETQ. Trimming at V came to 2 bases and at J to 9 bases, leaving 7 bases not matched to a gene. The CDR3 sequence is 13 residues long. The CDR3 is CASSLEGGRSYTF. CDR3 coding DNA: TGCGCCAGCAGCTTAGAAGGGGGCAGGAGCTACACCTTC.

The V and J genes are TRBV5-1 and TRBJ2-7; 9 bases are shared with TRBD1. The V gene end was trimmed by 6 bases and the J gene end by 1 base; junction bases not matched to a gene: 5. This CDR3 has 14 residues. Germline V gene data show CDR1 as SGHRS and CDR2 as YFSETQ. The CDR3 here is CASNQGQGSYEQYF. DNA for the CDR3: TGCGCCAGCAACCAAGGACAGGGGTCCTACGAGCAGTACTTC.

This rearrangement joins TRBV5-1 to TRBJ2-1; TRBD2 aligns across 9 bases. Germline-derived CDR1 and CDR2 are SGHRS and YFSETQ. Unmatched junction bases numbered 8, after V lost 0 bases and J lost 7 bases. This CDR3 is 16 amino acids long. CDR3 sequence reads: CASSLDPGLARNEQFF. The CDR3 DNA sequence: TGCGCCAGCAGCTTGGATCCCGGACTAGCGAGGAATGAGCAGTTCTTC.

The J gene is TRBJ1-1, the V gene TRBV5-5, with D unclear. The CDR3 consists of 13 residues. The ends were cut back, 0 bases at V and 1 base at J, with 4 bases in the middle. CDR1 and CDR2 from the germline V gene are SGHKS and YYEKEE (reference sequence). This chain's CDR3 is CASSLASNTEAFF. The CDR3 DNA is TGTGCCAGCAGCTTGGCCTCGAACACTGAAGCTTTCTTT.

The chain joins TRBV28 to TRBJ2-5, with 13 bases fitting TRBD2. CDR3 size: 16 residues. Losses at the gene ends were 2 bases for V and 5 bases for J; bases not matched to a gene: 5. CDR1 and CDR2 from the germline V gene are MDHEN and SYDVKM. The CDR3 region is CASSLGAGLAGETQYF. Written as DNA, the CDR3 is TGTGCCAGCAGTTTAGGGGCGGGACTAGCGGGGGAGACCCAGTACTTC.